The 24 T cell receptor beta chains in this list originate from one sample, sequenced in a study of blood T cell repertoires in COVID-19. Clones were sequenced by immunoSEQ multiplex PCR, and TCRdb holds only the in-frame ones, with some missing. The table includes roughly 140,000 clones, about four fifths detected once. Material for sequencing was peripheral blood. The source is a human donor with acute or convalescent COVID-19. The donor label of this sample is uncertain.

The gene calls are TRBV27 and TRBJ1-1, with D perhaps TRBD1 (5 bases). The CDR3 is made up of 14 amino acids. V lost 5 bases, J lost 1 base, and 11 bases lay in between. The germline V gene encodes CDR1 MNHEY and CDR2 SMNVEV (reference sequence). The CDR3 reads CASSGAVWNTEAFF. CDR3 DNA: TGTGCCAGCAGTGGGGCCGTCTGGAACACTGAAGCTTTCTTT.

This sequence joins TRBV27 and TRBJ1-5; 9 bases agree with TRBD1. Germline lookup yields CDR1 MNHEY and CDR2 SMNVEV (reference sequence). V lost 5 bases and J lost 9; bases outside the gene matches: 5. CDR3 length: 13 amino acids. The CDR3 DNA reads TGTGCCAGCAGTCCGGGACAGGGAGGGCCCCAGCATTTT. Its protein product is CASSPGQGGPQHF.

CDR3 sequence: CATLGTDANTGELFF. The CDR3 nucleotides read TGTGCCACCTTAGGGACAGACGCGAACACCGGGGAGCTGTTTTTT. The rearrangement joins TRBV7-9 to TRBJ2-2, with 7 bases matching TRBD1. Unmatched junction bases numbered 8, after V lost 10 bases and J lost 0 bases. This CDR3 spans 15 amino acids. Germline V gene data show CDR1 as SEHNR and CDR2 as FQNEAQ (reference sequence).

The CDR3 nucleotides are TGTGCCAGCAGCTATTCTAGCGGGGGGCCGAACACCGGGGAGCTGTTTTTT. Amino acids: CASSYSSGGPNTGELFF. The chain carries TRBV11-3 and TRBJ2-2; 11 bases are shared with TRBD2. V gave up 4 bases and J gave up 0 bases; unmatched junction bases: 4. The CDR3 length is 17 residues. Germline V gene sequence: CDR1 SGHNT, CDR2 YENEEA.

CDR3 in DNA: TGCGCCAGCAGCTTGGCGTTGACAGGGACTGGAAACACCATATATTTT. As protein: CASSLALTGTGNTIYF. The chain couples TRBV5-1 to TRBJ1-3, with 7 bases that match TRBD1. The ends lost 0 bases at V and 2 bases at J; junction bases unmatched: 5. The CDR3 is 16 residues long. The V gene's germline CDR1 is SGHRS and CDR2 YFSETQ.

This clone was found once. This sequence joins TRBV4-2 and TRBJ2-5, with 7 bases aligning to TRBD1. The J segment lost 5 bases and the V segment lost 1 base, leaving 13 bases of the junction unmatched. The CDR3 extends over 17 amino acids. The V gene's germline CDR1 is LGHNA and CDR2 YNFKEQ. Written as DNA, the CDR3 is TGTGCCAGCAGCCAAGTTTCCTCACAGGGGTTTGGGGAGACCCAGTACTTC. This encodes CASSQVSSQGFGETQYF.

The chain employs TRBV27 and TRBJ1-5; 7 bases align to TRBD1. J gave up 2 bases and V 5 bases, and 3 bases lay outside the gene matches. The CDR3 has 14 residues. Germline CDR1 and CDR2: MNHEY and SMNVEV (reference sequence). The CDR3: CASSLTGGNQPQHF. The CDR3 coding sequence is TGTGCCAGCAGTCTTACAGGGGGCAATCAGCCCCAGCATTTT.

This clone appeared once. The chain recombines TRBV27 with TRBJ1-2; the match to TRBD1 covers 7 bases. Germline V gene data show CDR1 as MNHEY and CDR2 as SMNVEV (reference sequence). J was trimmed by 4 bases and V by 8 bases; bases with no gene match: 7. The CDR3 runs to 13 residues. As DNA, the CDR3 is TGTGCCAGCCGTCCCGGGACAGCCTATGGCTACACCTTC. This gives the protein CASRPGTAYGYTF.

J is TRBJ1-2 and V is TRBV15; D ambiguous. The V gene lost 0 bases and the J gene lost 13 bases, with 12 bases spanning the gap. This CDR3 region has 12 residues. Germline V gene data show CDR1 as LNHNV and CDR2 as YYDKDF (reference sequence). The CDR3 DNA follows: TGTGCCACCAGCAGAGATTCCTTGGTGCGCACCTTC. Residues: CATSRDSLVRTF.

The gene calls are TRBV5-1 and TRBJ1-2, with unresolved D. The CDR3 has 15 amino acids. Germline lookup yields CDR1 SGHRS and CDR2 YFSETQ. Trimming shortened V by 5 bases and J by 4 bases, and 18 bases separated the two germline ends. The CDR3 sequence is CASRPDRLLFYGYTF. CDR3 nucleotides: TGCGCCAGCAGACCCGACCGACTGCTCTTCTATGGCTACACCTTC.

The chain couples TRBV30 to TRBJ2-1; a weak D match, TRBD2 (7 bases). The CDR3 is 19 amino acids. Germline assignment: CDR1 GTSNPN and CDR2 SVGIG (reference sequence). The V and J ends lost 1 base and 0 bases respectively, with 22 bases between them. The CDR3 nucleotides are TGTGCCTGGAGTGGGACTCGGACCGAGGGGGGGAGCTCCTACAATGAGCAGTTCTTC. Protein product: CAWSGTRTEGGSSYNEQFF.

V gene TRBV20-1 combines with J gene TRBJ2-1, with D maybe TRBD2 (5 bases). The germline gives CDR1 DFQATT, CDR2 SNEGSKA (reference sequence). V shed 1 base and J shed 8 bases, with 6 bases lying between them. The CDR3 totals 11 residues. The CDR3 sequence: CSARGGHEQFF. The CDR3 nucleotides are TGCAGTGCTAGAGGAGGGCATGAGCAGTTCTTC.

The CDR3 sequence is CASSVTGVNTGELFF. As DNA, the CDR3 is TGTGCCAGCAGCGTTACAGGGGTTAACACCGGGGAGCTGTTTTTT. V and J are TRBV13 and TRBJ2-2; TRBD1 matches at 7 bases. Germline CDR1 reads PRHDT; CDR2 reads FYEKMQ (reference sequence). The CDR3 is 15 amino acids. Trimming took 5 bases from V and 2 from J; bases not matched to a gene: 5.

This chain joins TRBV2 and TRBJ1-5; D uncertain. Trimming left V 3 bases short and J 1 base short, with 10 bases between. Germline values: CDR1 SNHLY, CDR2 FYNNEI. The CDR3 contains 15 residues. The CDR3 reads CASSDFPLSNQPQHF. DNA of the CDR3: TGTGCCAGCAGTGATTTTCCGTTGAGCAATCAGCCCCAGCATTTT.

The chain carries TRBV5-6 and TRBJ1-6; 7 positions agree with TRBD1. J was trimmed by 7 bases and V by 1 base; bases with no gene match: 5. CDR3 size: 15 residues. Germline V gene sequence: CDR1 SGHDT, CDR2 YYEEEE. In nucleotides, the CDR3 is TGTGCCAGCAGCTTGACAGGGGCGGGGAATTCACCCCTCCACTTT. This encodes CASSLTGAGNSPLHF.

This clone was recorded a few times. The rearrangement links TRBV7-9 to TRBJ2-7, with 9 bases identical to TRBD2. Germline CDR1 and CDR2: SEHNR and FQNEAQ (reference sequence). With V trimmed by 5 bases and J by 2 bases, 4 bases remained unmatched. The CDR3 consists of 14 residues. This CDR3 is CASSLSGGTYEQYF. In DNA, the CDR3 is TGTGCCAGCAGCCTTAGCGGGGGAACCTACGAGCAGTACTTC.

The chain recombines TRBV30 with TRBJ1-5, with TRBD1 identical over 7 bases. V gave up 1 base and J gave up 9 bases; unmatched junction bases: 21. The CDR3 is 18 amino acids. Germline CDR1 GTSNPN, CDR2 SVGIG (reference sequence). The CDR3 DNA follows: TGTGCCTGGAGTGCCGGGTTTGGGTCAGGGGGTACCGGTAGGCCCCAGCATTTT. Translating gives CAWSAGFGSGGTGRPQHF. The variable domain in full, with the rest retrieved from reference TRBV30 and TRBJ1-5, is SQTIHQWPATLVQPVGSPLSLECTVEGTSNPNLYWYRQAAGRGLQLLFYSVGIGQISSEVPQNLSASRPQDRQFILSSKKLLLSDSGFYLCAWSAGFGSGGTGRPQHFGDGTRLSIL.

The J gene is TRBJ1-5, the V gene TRBV9; TRBD1 matches 8 bases. Trimming removed 4 bases from V and 10 bases from J; junction bases left unmatched: 10. The V gene's germline CDR1 is SGDLS and CDR2 YYNGEE. The CDR3 is 14 residues long. This chain's CDR3 is CASSPRSGGLPQHF. Written as DNA, the CDR3 is TGTGCCAGCAGCCCCCGATCAGGGGGCCTTCCCCAGCATTTT.

The chain carries TRBV6-5 and TRBJ1-1; D not certain. CDR3 size: 14 residues. Germline CDR1 is MNHEY and CDR2 is SVGAGI. V was trimmed by 2 bases and J by 1 base, leaving 8 bases between them. The DNA for the CDR3 is TGTGCCAGCAGTTACCGGACTGCGAACACTGAAGCTTTCTTT. This translates into CASSYRTANTEAFF.

This clone was seen a few times. This chain uses TRBV12-3 or TRBV12-4 with TRBJ1-5; D is uncertain. CDR3 size: 13 residues. V lost 3 bases and J 7 bases, leaving 10 bases between the germline ends. As DNA, the CDR3 is TGTGCCAGCAGTTTCAACTCCCCGCAGCCCCAGCATTTT. Encoded protein: CASSFNSPQPQHF.

The V call is TRBV7-9, the J call TRBJ2-2; TRBD1 matches at 7 bases. The CDR3 length is 14 residues. Germline CDR1 is SEHNR and CDR2 is FQNEAQ (reference sequence). Unmatched junction bases numbered 6, after V lost 5 bases and J lost 6 bases. CDR3 DNA sequence: TGTGCCAGCAGCGTCACAGGGGCCCCCGGGGAGCTGTTTTTT. Translated: CASSVTGAPGELFF. Together with reference TRBV7-9 and TRBJ2-2, the CDR3 gives the full variable domain: DTGVSQNPRHKITKRGQNVTFRCDPISEHNRLYWYRQTLGQGPEFLTYFQNEAQLEKSRLLSDRFSAERPKGSFSTLEIQRTEQGDSAMYLCASSVTGAPGELFFGEGSRLTVL.

The gene calls are TRBV2 and TRBJ1-1, with D perhaps TRBD1 (5 bases). The CDR3 runs 14 residues. Trimming removed 3 bases at V and 4 bases at J, with 12 bases between. CDR1 is SNHLY and CDR2 is FYNNEI in the germline V gene. Written as DNA, the CDR3 is TGTGCCAGCAGTGAGCAGGGTATGAGCACTGAAGCTTTCTTT. Translated: CASSEQGMSTEAFF.

The rearrangement links TRBV30 to TRBJ2-2, with a possible D match to TRBD1 (5 bases). Germline assignment: CDR1 GTSNPN and CDR2 SVGIG (reference sequence). CDR3 length equals 17 residues. Trimming shortened V by 0 bases and J by 0 bases, and 14 bases separated the two germline ends. The CDR3 nucleotides read TGTGCCTGGAGTGTACTCAGGACACCCTCGAACACCGGGGAGCTGTTTTTT. Protein product: CAWSVLRTPSNTGELFF.

This clone was seen a single time. The chain carries TRBV6-5 and TRBJ2-1; the D gene is possibly TRBD2 (6 bases). The CDR3 is 13 amino acids. The V gene's germline CDR1 is MNHEY and CDR2 SVGAGI. Trimming cost V 6 bases and J 8 bases, with 14 bases left between them. CDR3 protein: CASRRERGDEQFF. The CDR3 region has the DNA TGTGCCAGCAGACGGGAGAGGGGCGATGAGCAGTTCTTC.